A single sample gave rise to the 27 T cell receptor beta chains below, sequenced in a study of CD8 T cells in ankylosing spondylitis. Using its own MiXCR run on the 5' RACE reads, TCRdb lists one record per CDR3 protein. Among around 88,000 distinct CDR3 sequences listed, about 9% were seen once. The sample taken for sequencing was blood, either unsorted or a sorted T cell fraction (not recorded which). The source is a male donor with ankylosing spondylitis or in good health (not recorded which).

This clonotype appeared many times. V gene TRBV5-6 combines with J gene TRBJ1-2, with a weak D call TRBD1 (6 bases). From germline, CDR1 is SGHDT and CDR2 YYEEEE. The CDR3 extends over 14 amino acids. V lost 4 bases and J lost 1, with 11 bases in between. The CDR3 protein is CASSLGAVNYGYTF. As DNA, the CDR3 is TGTGCCAGCAGCCTGGGGGCGGTTAACTATGGCTACACCTTC.

Many counts were recorded for this clonotype. CDR3 sequence reads: CSAPRGAGTGELFF. In nucleotides, the CDR3 is TGCAGTGCTCCGCGGGGGGCGGGGACCGGGGAGCTGTTTTTT. This rearrangement joins TRBV20-1 to TRBJ2-2; 8 positions match TRBD2. Per the germline V gene, CDR1 is DFQATT and CDR2 is SNEGSKA (reference sequence). The CDR3 totals 14 residues. V lost 5 bases and J lost 5; bases outside the gene matches: 7.

This clonotype has a count of ten or more. The chain has TRBV29-1 and TRBJ2-7, with TRBD1 matching over 9 bases. The CDR3 loop spans 14 amino acids. Germline V gives CDR1 SQVTM, CDR2 ANQGSEA. V was clipped by 0 bases and J by 6 bases; unmatched bases: 6. The CDR3 loop is CSVEDRGQGTEQYF. CDR3 sequence (DNA): TGCAGCGTTGAAGATCGAGGACAGGGGACCGAGCAGTACTTC.

This clonotype was picked up one time. A clone one base away is much larger, so this may be a read error. This rearrangement joins TRBV12-3 or TRBV12-4 to TRBJ1-2; no reliable D call. V was cut by 6 bases and J by 5 bases, with 10 bases left in between. This CDR3 region has 12 residues. In DNA form, the CDR3 reads TGTGCCAGCAGCGCGACGCAATATGGCTACACCTTC. It translates to CASSATQYGYTF.

The chain joins TRBV5-1 to TRBJ2-7; TRBD1 matches 10 bases. CDR1 and CDR2 from the germline V gene are SGHRS and YFSETQ. J lost 4 bases, V lost 5 bases, and 6 bases had no gene match. This CDR3 has 14 residues. The CDR3 DNA reads TGCGCCAGCAGGTCTCCGGGACAGGGGTACGAGCAGTACTTC. This encodes CASRSPGQGYEQYF.

There are a few counts of this clonotype. V and J are TRBV5-1 and TRBJ2-7, with 9 bases that match TRBD1. J was trimmed by 2 bases and V by 3 bases; bases with no gene match: 3. Germline V CDR1 and CDR2: SGHRS, YFSETQ. The CDR3 totals 14 residues. The DNA of the CDR3 is TGCGCCAGCAGCTCGGGGGACAGGGCCTACGAGCAGTACTTC. Its translation: CASSSGDRAYEQYF.

This clonotype was seen many times. J is TRBJ1-5 and V is TRBV7-8; the match to TRBD1 covers 9 bases. V lost 0 bases, J lost 0 bases, and 3 bases stayed unmatched. The CDR3 consists of 17 residues. Germline CDR1 is SGHVS and CDR2 is FQNEAQ. In DNA form, the CDR3 reads TGTGCCAGCAGCTTAGCGGGGACAGGGTTTAGCAATCAGCCCCAGCATTTT. Amino acids: CASSLAGTGFSNQPQHF.

A note on this clonotype: This may arise from a read error, as a much more abundant clone is one base away. CDR3 sequence (DNA): TGTGCCATCAATGACAACCGCTCTGGAAACACCATATATTTT. Amino acids: CAINDNRSGNTIYF. V and J are TRBV10-3 and TRBJ1-3; D remains ambiguous. The CDR3 sequence is 14 residues long. The V and J ends lost 7 bases and 0 bases respectively, with 10 bases between them. Germline V CDR1 and CDR2: ENHRY, SYGVKD.

Only a few counts were recorded for this clonotype. This chain links TRBV10-3 with TRBJ2-1; D may be TRBD2 (5 bases). CDR1 and CDR2 (germline): ENHRY, SYGVKD. CDR3 length: 12 amino acids. Trimming cost V 8 bases and J 5 bases, with 10 bases left between them. CDR3 sequence reads: CAIGRGNNEQFF. CDR3 DNA: TGTGCCATCGGGAGAGGGAACAATGAGCAGTTCTTC.

This clonotype was seen ten or more times. The chain employs TRBV6-1 and TRBJ1-1; D is ambiguous. With 8 bases removed from V and 0 bases from J, the gap between germline ends came to 16 bases. The CDR3 spans 15 residues. Germline V gives CDR1 MNHNS, CDR2 SASEGT. This CDR3 is CASLAIGGMNTEAFF. The CDR3 nucleotides read TGTGCCAGCCTAGCTATAGGAGGGATGAACACTGAAGCTTTCTTT.

This clonotype was counted a few times. The V call is TRBV5-4, the J call TRBJ1-1; TRBD1 matches 8 bases. The CDR3 has 13 amino acids. The V gene's germline CDR1 is SGHNT and CDR2 YYREEE (reference sequence). V gave up 2 bases and J gave up 4 bases; unmatched junction bases: 1. CDR3 nucleotides: TGTGCCAGCAGCTTCGACAGGGGCACTGAAGCTTTCTTT. Its translation: CASSFDRGTEAFF.

This clonotype was detected many times. The chain couples TRBV7-3 to TRBJ2-2; TRBD1 might be the D (7 bases). Germline loops: CDR1 SGHTA, CDR2 FQGTGA. V was shortened by 5 bases and J by 1 base, with 11 bases between the two germline ends. CDR3 length: 15 residues. The CDR3 is CASSRQGGNTGELFF. DNA of the CDR3: TGTGCCAGCAGCAGACAGGGAGGGAACACCGGGGAGCTGTTTTTT.

This clonotype was detected only a few times. J is TRBJ1-6 and V is TRBV7-2; 7 nucleotides line up with TRBD1. CDR3 length: 16 amino acids. Germline values: CDR1 SGHTA, CDR2 FQGNSA. J gave up 9 bases and V 5 bases, and 13 bases lay outside the gene matches. Here the CDR3 reads CASSLLQTTGSSPLHF. The CDR3 DNA follows: TGTGCCAGCAGCCTACTTCAAACGACAGGGTCTTCACCCCTCCACTTT.

As for this clonotype: A much larger clone differs by one base, so this may be a read error. This sequence joins TRBV11-2 and TRBJ2-3; possibly TRBD2 for D (5 bases). The CDR3 contains 12 residues. The ends were cut back, 4 bases at V and 7 bases at J, with 9 bases in the middle. In germline, CDR1 is SGHAT, CDR2 FQNNGV. This CDR3 reads CASSSEAYTQYF. The CDR3 DNA sequence: TGTGCCAGCAGCTCGGAGGCATATACGCAGTATTTT.

This chain links TRBV12-3 or TRBV12-4 with TRBJ2-2; a weak D match, TRBD2 (5 bases). This CDR3 has 19 residues. The ends were cut back, 8 bases at V and 3 bases at J, with 28 bases in the middle. The CDR3 here is CASCNSGPQTNLDTGELFF. CDR3 nucleotides: TGTGCCAGCTGTAACTCTGGCCCGCAGACTAATTTGGACACCGGGGAGCTGTTTTTT.

This clonotype showed up many times. The chain combines TRBV28 with TRBJ1-2; D call uncertain. Germline loops: CDR1 MDHEN, CDR2 SYDVKM. This CDR3 contains 13 residues. V lost 2 bases to trimming and J lost 4 bases, with 8 bases between them. The CDR3 reads CASSLSSSYGYTF. DNA of the CDR3: TGTGCCAGCAGTTTAAGCAGCAGCTATGGCTACACCTTC.

This clonotype was observed many times. The chain couples TRBV13 to TRBJ1-2; perhaps TRBD1 as D (5 bases). V lost 8 bases and J 0 bases, leaving 10 bases between the germline ends. Germline CDR1 PRHDT, CDR2 FYEKMQ (reference sequence). The CDR3 has 13 amino acids. CDR3 coding DNA: TGTGCCAGCGGGGCAGGGCCTAACTATGGCTACACCTTC. This encodes CASGAGPNYGYTF. The variable domain in full, completed from reference TRBV13 and TRBJ1-2, reads AAGVIQSPRHLIKEKRETATLKCYPIPRHDTVYWYQQGPGQDPQFLISFYEKMQSDKGSIPDRFSAQQFSDYHSELNMSSLELGDSALYFCASGAGPNYGYTFGSGTRLTVV.

This clonotype was seen ten or more times. CDR3 sequence: CASSVGAGGSSEQYF. In DNA form, the CDR3 reads TGTGCCAGCAGCGTAGGTGCGGGAGGGTCCAGCGAGCAGTACTTC. The genes are TRBV9 and TRBJ2-7; 9 bases match TRBD2. This CDR3 has 15 amino acids. J gave up 6 bases and V 0 bases, and 7 bases lay outside the gene matches. Germline assignment: CDR1 SGDLS and CDR2 YYNGEE.

This clonotype has at least ten counts. The chain recombines TRBV29-1 with TRBJ2-7, with 7 bases lining up with TRBD1. Germline trimming cut 3 bases from V and 5 bases from J; bases unmatched to any gene: 7. This CDR3 comprises 13 residues. Germline loops: CDR1 SQVTM, CDR2 ANQGSEA. CDR3 in amino acids: CSVEVTGSDEQYF. As DNA, the CDR3 is TGCAGCGTTGAGGTGACAGGGAGCGACGAGCAGTACTTC.

The rearrangement links TRBV7-6 to TRBJ2-2, with D unresolved. Germline-derived CDR1 and CDR2 are SGHVS and FNYEAQ. This CDR3 has 14 amino acids. With 1 base removed from V and 4 bases from J, the gap between germline ends came to 7 bases. CDR3 sequence (DNA): TGTGCCAGCAGCTTAGTAGTGGCCACCGGGGAGCTGTTTTTT. Residues: CASSLVVATGELFF.

J is TRBJ2-6 and V is TRBV20-1, with D perhaps assigned TRBD1 or TRBD2 (5 bases each). Per germline, CDR1 DFQATT and CDR2 SNEGSKA (reference sequence). This CDR3 has 19 amino acids. Trimming cost V 0 bases and J 3 bases, with 21 bases left between them. This CDR3 reads CSARDVNGHSRVGANVLTF. The CDR3 DNA reads as TGCAGTGCTAGAGATGTGAACGGACACTCGAGGGTTGGGGCCAACGTCCTGACTTTC.

This clonotype was found many times. The J gene is TRBJ1-5, the V gene TRBV19, with TRBD1 matching 9 bases. CDR3 length equals 15 residues. Looked up from germline, CDR1 is LNHDA and CDR2 is SQIVND (reference sequence). After removal of 4 bases from V and 1 base from J, the junction contained 2 bases not matched to a gene. As DNA, the CDR3 is TGTGCCAGTAGTAGAGACAGGGGGAGCAATCAGCCCCAGCATTTT. Translation: CASSRDRGSNQPQHF.

Many counts were recorded for this clonotype. V usage is TRBV4-2 and J usage is TRBJ2-1, with TRBD2 matching over 12 bases. The CDR3 length is 14 residues. V lost 6 bases to trimming and J lost 6 bases; unmatched junction nucleotides: 3. Germline assignment: CDR1 LGHNA and CDR2 YNFKEQ. The CDR3 reads CASSLAGGTNEQFF. The CDR3, as DNA: TGTGCCAGCAGTCTAGCGGGGGGGACCAATGAGCAGTTCTTC.

This clonotype appeared many times. The chain combines TRBV12-3 or TRBV12-4 with TRBJ2-7, with TRBD2 matching over 7 bases. There are 16 residues in the CDR3. V lost 7 bases to trimming and J lost 0 bases; unmatched junction nucleotides: 12. The CDR3 DNA follows: TGTGCCAGCACCCCGGGGGATCGGGGGGTCTCCTACGAGCAGTACTTC. Translating it yields CASTPGDRGVSYEQYF.

The CDR3 loop reads CASSPPGVHYNEQFF. CDR3 sequence (DNA): TGCGCCAGCTCCCCCCCAGGGGTGCACTACAATGAGCAGTTCTTC. This chain links TRBV5-1 with TRBJ2-1, with a tentative D call TRBD1 (6 bases). V gave up 7 bases and J gave up 3 bases, with 17 bases separating them. CDR3 length equals 15 residues. The germline CDR1 and CDR2 sequences are SGHRS and YFSETQ. The full variable domain, rest sourced from reference TRBV5-1 and TRBJ2-1, is KAGVTQTPRYLIKTRGQQVTLSCSPISGHRSVSWYQQTPGQGLQFLFEYFSETQRNKGNFPGRFSGRQFSNSRSEMNVSTLELGDSALYLCASSPPGVHYNEQFFGPGTRLTVL.

V gene TRBV29-1 combines with J gene TRBJ2-1; a possible D gene is TRBD2 (6 bases). The germline V gene encodes CDR1 SQVTM and CDR2 ANQGSEA. Between the trimmed V and J ends, which lost 2 bases and 3 bases, there was a span of 17 bases. There are 16 residues in the CDR3. The CDR3 region has the DNA TGCAGCGTTGAAAAGGCGGTGGGGGGATTCTACAATGAGCAGTTCTTC. Its protein is CSVEKAVGGFYNEQFF.

In its sample, this clonotype was seen many times. This chain joins TRBV7-6 and TRBJ2-3; D might be TRBD2 (5 bases). Germline V gene lookup returns CDR1 SGHVS and CDR2 FNYEAQ. Trimming shortened V by 2 bases and J by 0 bases, and 9 bases separated the two germline ends. The CDR3 has 15 amino acids. The CDR3, as DNA: TGTGCCAGCAGCTTAACGGGAATTAGCACAGATACGCAGTATTTT. Protein product: CASSLTGISTDTQYF.